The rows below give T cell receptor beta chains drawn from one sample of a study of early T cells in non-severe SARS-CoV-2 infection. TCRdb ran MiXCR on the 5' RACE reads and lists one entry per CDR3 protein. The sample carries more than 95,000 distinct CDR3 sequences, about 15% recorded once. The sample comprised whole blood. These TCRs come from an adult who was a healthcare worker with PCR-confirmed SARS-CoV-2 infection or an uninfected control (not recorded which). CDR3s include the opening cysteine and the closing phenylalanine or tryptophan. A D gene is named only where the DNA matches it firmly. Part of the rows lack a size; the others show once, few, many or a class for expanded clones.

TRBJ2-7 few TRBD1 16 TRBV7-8 TGTGCCAGCAGCTCAGTTCCGGGACAGGGGTCCCTCGAGCAGTACTTC CASSSVPGQGSLEQYF
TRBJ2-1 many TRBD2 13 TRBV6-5 TGTGCCAGCAGTTACTCGAGAGCGGGGGTTGAGTTCTTC CASSYSRAGVEFF
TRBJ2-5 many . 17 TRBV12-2 TGTGCAAGTCGTTTAATCGCAGCGGGGGAAAAACAAGAGACCCAGTACTTC CASRLIAAGEKQETQYF
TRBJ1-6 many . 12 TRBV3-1 TGTGCCAGCACCTCGTTCGGTTCACCCCTCCACTTT CASTSFGSPLHF
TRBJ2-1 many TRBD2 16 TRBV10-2 TGCGCCAGCAGTGACCGCGGACTAGCGGGGCTTTGGGAGCAGTTCTTC CASSDRGLAGLWEQFF
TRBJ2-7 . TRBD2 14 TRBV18 TGTGCCAGCTCACCCGCAAGCGGGGGAGGTGAGCAGTACTTC CASSPASGGGEQYF
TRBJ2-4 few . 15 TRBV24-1 TGTGCCACCAGTGATCGTAGGGACGCCAAAAACATTCAGTACTTC CATSDRRDAKNIQYF
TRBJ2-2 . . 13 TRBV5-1 TGCGCCAGCAGCTTGCAAGGCGTCGGGGAGCTGTTTTTT CASSLQGVGELFF
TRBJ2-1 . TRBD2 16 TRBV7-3 TGTGCCAGCAGCCCACCCGGCGGGGGGGCCTACAATGAGCAGTTCTTC CASSPPGGGAYNEQFF
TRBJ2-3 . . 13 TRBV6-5 TGTGCCAGTTGGACGGGGGCCGCAGATACGCAGTATTTT CASWTGAADTQYF
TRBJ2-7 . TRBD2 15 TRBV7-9 TGTGCCAGCAGCGGAGCGGGGGATGCTCTTGGGGAGCAGTACTTC CASSGAGDALGEQYF
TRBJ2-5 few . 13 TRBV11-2 TGTTCGACCGGGACACCGTACCAAGAGACCCAGTACTTC CSTGTPYQETQYF
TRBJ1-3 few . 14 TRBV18 TGTGCCAGCTCACGCGGGAGCCCTGAAAACACCATATATTTT CASSRGSPENTIYF
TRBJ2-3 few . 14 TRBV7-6 TGTGCCAGCAGTATGGGGGGGGCCACAGATACGCAGTATTTT CASSMGGATDTQYF
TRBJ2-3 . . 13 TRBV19 TGTGCCAGTAGTGCCTCTAGGGGGAATACGCAGTATTTT CASSASRGNTQYF
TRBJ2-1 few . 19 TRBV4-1 TGCGCCAGCAGCCAAGAAGACAGGCGACTACTTACCGCTTACAATGAGCAGTTCTTC CASSQEDRRLLTAYNEQFF
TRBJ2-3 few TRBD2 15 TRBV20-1 TGCAGTGCTAAGACTAGCGGGGGGTCCACAGATACGCAGTATTTT CSAKTSGGSTDTQYF
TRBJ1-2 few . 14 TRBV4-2 TGTGCCAGCAGCCCAGAAGGAACTTCCCCGGACTACACCTTC CASSPEGTSPDYTF
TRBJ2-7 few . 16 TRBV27 TGTGCCAGCAGTTTCTTGGCAGCCGAAAGACCCTACGAGCAGTACTTC CASSFLAAERPYEQYF
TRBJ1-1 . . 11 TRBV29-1 TGCAGCGTTAACGAGAACACTGAAGCTTTCTTT CSVNENTEAFF
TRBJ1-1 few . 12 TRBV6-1 TGTGCCAGCAAGGTAATAGACCGCGAAGCTTTCTTT CASKVIDREAFF
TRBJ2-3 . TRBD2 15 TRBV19 TGTGCCAGTAGGGTAGCGGGGATGAGCACAGATACGCAGTATTTT CASRVAGMSTDTQYF
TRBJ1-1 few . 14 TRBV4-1 TGCGCCAGCAGCCACGCAGGACGGCGGCCGGAAGCTTTCTTT CASSHAGRRPEAFF
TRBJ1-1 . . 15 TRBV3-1 TGTGCCAGCTCCGATCCCGGGCTCCCGGGCACTGAAGCTTTCTTT CASSDPGLPGTEAFF
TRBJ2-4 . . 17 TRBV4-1 TGCGCCAGCAGCCAAGCCCTTGGCCGGCTAGCCAAAAACATTCAGTACTTC CASSQALGRLAKNIQYF
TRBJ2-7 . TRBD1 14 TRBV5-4 TGTGCCAGCAGCAAGGGACAGGAAACCTACGAGCAGTACTTC CASSKGQETYEQYF
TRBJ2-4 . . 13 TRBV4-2 TGTGCCAGCAGCCATGGCCGGGGGAACATTCAGTACTTC CASSHGRGNIQYF
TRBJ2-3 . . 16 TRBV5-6 TGTGCCAGCAGCCTGAGTGGGCGGGGGACAACAGATACGCAGTATTTT CASSLSGRGTTDTQYF
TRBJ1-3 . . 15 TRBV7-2 TGTGCCAGCAGCACCAGCCTTAGCGCGGGAAACACCATATATTTT CASSTSLSAGNTIYF
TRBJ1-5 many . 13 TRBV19 TGTGCCAGTGGCGACCTAGAGATCCAGCCCCAGCATTTT CASGDLEIQPQHF
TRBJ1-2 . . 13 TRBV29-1 TGCAGCGTCCTTTCAGACAGTAACTATGGCTACACCTTC CSVLSDSNYGYTF
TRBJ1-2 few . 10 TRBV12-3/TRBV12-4 TGTGCCAGCAGTCCCAGGGGCTACACCTTC CASSPRGYTF
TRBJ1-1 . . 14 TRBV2 TGTGCCAGCAGTGAAGTAGGACAGAACACTGAAGCTTTCTTT CASSEVGQNTEAFF
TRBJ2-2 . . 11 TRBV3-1 TGTGCCAGCTCCCAAGTCGGGGAGCTGTTTTTT CASSQVGELFF
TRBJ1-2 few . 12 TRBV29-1 TGCAGCGTCATACCGCAGGGGAAAGGCTACACCTTC CSVIPQGKGYTF
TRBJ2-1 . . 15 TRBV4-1 TGCGCCAGCAGCCAAGAAGAGGGATCCCGAGGGGAGCAGTTCTTC CASSQEEGSRGEQFF
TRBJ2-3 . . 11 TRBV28 TGTGCCAGCAGGGCCCGAGATACGCAGTATTTT CASRARDTQYF
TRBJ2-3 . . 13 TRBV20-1 TGCAGTGCTAGCAGCGGGAGCACAGATACGCAGTATTTT CSASSGSTDTQYF
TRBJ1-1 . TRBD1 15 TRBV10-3 TGTGCCATCAGTCGAACGGGACAGTCGTACACTGAAGCTTTCTTT CAISRTGQSYTEAFF
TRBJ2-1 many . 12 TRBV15 TGTGCCACCAGCGCCCGTGCGTATGAGCAGTTCTTC CATSARAYEQFF
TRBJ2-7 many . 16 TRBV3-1 TGTGCCAGCAGCCAAGCCCTCCGGACAGCCCCCTACGAGCAGTACTTC CASSQALRTAPYEQYF
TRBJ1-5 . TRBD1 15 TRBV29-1 TGCAGCGTGGCTCAGGGGGCTGGGAGAGATCAGCCCCAGCATTTT CSVAQGAGRDQPQHF
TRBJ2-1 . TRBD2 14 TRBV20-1 TGCAGTGCCGAGCGGGACGAGGTCTACAATGAGCAGTTCTTC CSAERDEVYNEQFF
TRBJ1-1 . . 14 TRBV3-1 TGTGCCAGCAGCCTCTCCGAGGGTCGGACTGAAGCTTTCTTT CASSLSEGRTEAFF
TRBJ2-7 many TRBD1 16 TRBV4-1 TGCGCCAGCAGCCAAGATGGGACAGGGGCAGCCTACGAGCAGTACTTC CASSQDGTGAAYEQYF
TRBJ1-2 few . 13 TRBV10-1 TGCGCCAGCAGTAGGGCCTCTAACTATGGCTACACCTTC CASSRASNYGYTF
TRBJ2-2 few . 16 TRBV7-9 TGTGCCAGCAGCAGAACCGGACAGATCAGAACCGGGGAGCTGTTTTTT CASSRTGQIRTGELFF
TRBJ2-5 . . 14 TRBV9 TGTGCCAGCAGCGTAAAGGCGACTCAAGAGACCCAGTACTTC CASSVKATQETQYF
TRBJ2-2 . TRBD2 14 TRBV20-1 TGCAGTGCTAGAACTAGCGGGATTACCGGGGAGCTGTTTTTT CSARTSGITGELFF
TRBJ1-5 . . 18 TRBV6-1 TGTGCCAGCAGTGAAGCGTTCCGTCCAAGGAAGGCCAATCAGCCCCAGCATTTT CASSEAFRPRKANQPQHF
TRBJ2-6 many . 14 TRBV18 TGTGCCAGCTCACCAGGCTCTGGGGCCAACGTCCTGACTTTC CASSPGSGANVLTF
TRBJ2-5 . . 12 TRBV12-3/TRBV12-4 TGTGCCAGCAGTCCGGGGGGCGGGACCCAGTACTTC CASSPGGGTQYF
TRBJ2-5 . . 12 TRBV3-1 TGTGCCAGCAGACAAGGAATAGAGACCCAGTACTTC CASRQGIETQYF
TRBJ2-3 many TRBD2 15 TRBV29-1 TGCAGCGTCGTACTAGCGGGGGGGCTTTCAGATACGCAGTATTTT CSVVLAGGLSDTQYF
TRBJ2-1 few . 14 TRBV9 TGCGCCAGCAGCAACCCCGGTCAGAACAATGAGCAGTTCTTC CASSNPGQNNEQFF
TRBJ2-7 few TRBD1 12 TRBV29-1 TGCAGCGTTGAGACAGGGTGGGACGAGCAGTACTTC CSVETGWDEQYF
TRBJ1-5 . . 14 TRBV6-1 TGTGCCAGCAGTGATGGGTATAGCAATCAGCCCCAGCATTTT CASSDGYSNQPQHF
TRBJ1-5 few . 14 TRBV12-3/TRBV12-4 TGTGCCAGCAGTTTGCGACAGGTCGGTCAGCCCCAGCATTTT CASSLRQVGQPQHF
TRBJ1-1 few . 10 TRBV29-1 TGCAGCGTTGAGGAGGGGAAAGCTTTCTTT CSVEEGKAFF